This T cell receptor beta chain was sequenced during a study of blood T cells in healthy people across ages. Whole-study findings and limits: More naive CD4+ cells and higher diversity were found in long-lived than in aged donors.

The V and J ends lost 2 bases and 0 bases, in that order; junction bases with no gene match: 3. From germline, CDR1 is MNHEY and CDR2 SMNVEV (reference sequence). This CDR3 contains 15 residues. Primed by a sample-barcoded 5' primer and a J-beta primer mix, a second PCR proceeded for about 6 to 12 cycles. TCRdb re-analysed the 5' RACE reads in MiXCR, keeping a single row per CDR3 protein. The table records roughly 1,700,000 distinct CDR3 sequences, about 30% of them present only once. This clonotype was counted a few times. The antigen is not known. The J gene is TRBJ2-7, the V gene TRBV27, with TRBD1 matching over 8 bases. This clonotype was sampled from a woman younger than 45 in good health. The sequencing input was blood. The CDR3 protein is CASSLRTGFSYEQYF. CDR3 sequence (DNA): TGTGCCAGCAGTTTAAGGACAGGGTTCTCCTACGAGCAGTACTTC.